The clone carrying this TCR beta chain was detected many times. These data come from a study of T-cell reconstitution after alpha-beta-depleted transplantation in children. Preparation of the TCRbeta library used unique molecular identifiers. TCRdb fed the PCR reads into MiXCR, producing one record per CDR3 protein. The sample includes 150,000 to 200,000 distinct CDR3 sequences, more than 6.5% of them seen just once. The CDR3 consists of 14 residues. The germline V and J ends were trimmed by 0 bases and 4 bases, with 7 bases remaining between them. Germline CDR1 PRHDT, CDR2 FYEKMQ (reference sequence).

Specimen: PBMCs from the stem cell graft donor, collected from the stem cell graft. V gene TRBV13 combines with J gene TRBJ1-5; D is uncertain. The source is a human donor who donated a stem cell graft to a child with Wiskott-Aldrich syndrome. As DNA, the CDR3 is TGTGCCAGCAGCTTAGGAGGAACAAATCAGCCCCAGCATTTT. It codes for CASSLGGTNQPQHF.